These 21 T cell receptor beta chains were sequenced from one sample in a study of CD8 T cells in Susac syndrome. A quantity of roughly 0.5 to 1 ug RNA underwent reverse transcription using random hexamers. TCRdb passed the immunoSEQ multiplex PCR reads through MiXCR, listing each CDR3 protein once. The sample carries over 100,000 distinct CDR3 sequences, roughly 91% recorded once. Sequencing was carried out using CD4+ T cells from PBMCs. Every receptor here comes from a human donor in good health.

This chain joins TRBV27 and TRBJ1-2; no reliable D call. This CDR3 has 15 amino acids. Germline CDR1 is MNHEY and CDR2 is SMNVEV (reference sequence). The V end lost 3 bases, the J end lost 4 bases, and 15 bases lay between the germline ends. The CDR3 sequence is CASSFQGAALYGYTF. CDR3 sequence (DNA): TGTGCCAGCAGTTTCCAAGGCGCAGCCCTCTATGGCTACACCTTC.

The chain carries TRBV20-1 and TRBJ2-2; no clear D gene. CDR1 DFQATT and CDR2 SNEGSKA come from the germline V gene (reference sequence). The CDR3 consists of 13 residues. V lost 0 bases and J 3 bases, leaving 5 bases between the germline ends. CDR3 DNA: TGCAGTGCTAGAGACGGATACACCGGGGAGCTGTTTTTT. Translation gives CSARDGYTGELFF.

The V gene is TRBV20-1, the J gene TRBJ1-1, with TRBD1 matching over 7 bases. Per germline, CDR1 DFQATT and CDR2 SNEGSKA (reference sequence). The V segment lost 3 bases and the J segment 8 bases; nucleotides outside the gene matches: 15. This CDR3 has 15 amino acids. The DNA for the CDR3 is TGCAGTGCTAGGACGGACAGGCTCAGACCTTCGGAAGCTTTCTTT. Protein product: CSARTDRLRPSEAFF.

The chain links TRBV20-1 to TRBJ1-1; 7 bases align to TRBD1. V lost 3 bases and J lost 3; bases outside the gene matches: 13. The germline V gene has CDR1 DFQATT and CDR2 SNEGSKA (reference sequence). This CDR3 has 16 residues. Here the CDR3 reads CSASKSTGTEYTEAFF. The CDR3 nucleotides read TGCAGTGCTAGTAAATCCACCGGGACAGAGTACACTGAAGCTTTCTTT.

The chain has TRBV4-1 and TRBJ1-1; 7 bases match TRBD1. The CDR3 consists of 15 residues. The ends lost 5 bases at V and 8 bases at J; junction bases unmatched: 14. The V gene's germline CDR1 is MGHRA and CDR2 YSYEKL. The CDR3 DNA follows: TGCGCCAGCAGCTACGTTCAGGGGGACCCTGCCGAAGCTTTCTTT. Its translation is CASSYVQGDPAEAFF.

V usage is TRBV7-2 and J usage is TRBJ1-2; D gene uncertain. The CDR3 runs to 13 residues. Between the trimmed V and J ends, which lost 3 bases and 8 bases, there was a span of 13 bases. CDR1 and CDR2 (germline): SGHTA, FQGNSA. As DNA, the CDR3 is TGTGCCAGCAGCTTCCCAAATGGGTACGGCTACACCTTC. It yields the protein CASSFPNGYGYTF.

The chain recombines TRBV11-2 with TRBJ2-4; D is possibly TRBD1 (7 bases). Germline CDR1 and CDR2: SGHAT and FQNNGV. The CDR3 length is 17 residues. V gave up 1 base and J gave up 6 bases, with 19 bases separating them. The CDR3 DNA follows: TGTGCCAGCAGCTTAGTTTTGCAGGGGGGCTCCGGAAACATTCAGTACTTC. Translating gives CASSLVLQGGSGNIQYF. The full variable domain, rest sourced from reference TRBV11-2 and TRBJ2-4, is EAGVAQSPRYKIIEKRQSVAFWCNPISGHATLYWYQQILGQGPKLLIQFQNNGVVDDSQLPKDRFSAERLKGVDSTLKIQPAKLEDSAVYLCASSLVLQGGSGNIQYFGAGTRLSVL.

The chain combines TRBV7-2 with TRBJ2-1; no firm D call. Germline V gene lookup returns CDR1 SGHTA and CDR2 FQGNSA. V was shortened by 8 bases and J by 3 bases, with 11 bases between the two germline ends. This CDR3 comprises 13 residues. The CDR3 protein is CASLAAVYNEQFF. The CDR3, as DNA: TGTGCCAGCCTCGCGGCAGTCTACAATGAGCAGTTCTTC.

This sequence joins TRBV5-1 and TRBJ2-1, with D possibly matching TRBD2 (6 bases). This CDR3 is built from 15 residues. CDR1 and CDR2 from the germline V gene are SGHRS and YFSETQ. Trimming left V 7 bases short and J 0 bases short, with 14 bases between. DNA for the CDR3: TGCGCCAGCCTTGAGCGGAGGGGCTCCTACAATGAGCAGTTCTTC. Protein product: CASLERRGSYNEQFF.

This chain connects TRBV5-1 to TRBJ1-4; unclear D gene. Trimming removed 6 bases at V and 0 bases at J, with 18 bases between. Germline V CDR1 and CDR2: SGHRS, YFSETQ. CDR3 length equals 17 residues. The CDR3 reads CASTPRGGYSTNEKLFF. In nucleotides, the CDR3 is TGCGCCAGCACCCCTCGGGGTGGTTATTCAACTAATGAAAAACTGTTTTTT.

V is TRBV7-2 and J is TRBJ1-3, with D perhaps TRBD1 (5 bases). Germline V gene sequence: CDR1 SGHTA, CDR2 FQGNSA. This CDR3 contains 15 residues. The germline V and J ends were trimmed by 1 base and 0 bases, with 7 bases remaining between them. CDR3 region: CASSLVGTSGNTIYF. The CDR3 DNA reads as TGTGCCAGCAGCTTAGTGGGGACCTCTGGAAACACCATATATTTT. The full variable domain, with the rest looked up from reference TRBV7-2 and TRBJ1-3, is GAGVSQSPSNKVTEKGKDVELRCDPISGHTALYWYRQSLGQGLEFLIYFQGNSAPDKSGLPSDRFSAERTGGSVSTLTIQRTQQEDSAVYLCASSLVGTSGNTIYFGEGSWLTVV.

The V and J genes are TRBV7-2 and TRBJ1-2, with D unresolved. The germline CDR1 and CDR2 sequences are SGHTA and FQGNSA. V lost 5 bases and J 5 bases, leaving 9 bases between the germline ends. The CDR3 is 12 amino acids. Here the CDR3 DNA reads TGTGCCAGCAGCAACACAGTGTATGGCTACACCTTC. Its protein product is CASSNTVYGYTF.

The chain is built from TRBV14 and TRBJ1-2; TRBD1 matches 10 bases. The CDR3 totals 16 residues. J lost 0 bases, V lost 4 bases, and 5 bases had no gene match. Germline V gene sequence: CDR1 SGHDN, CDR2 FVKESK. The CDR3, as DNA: TGTGCCAGCAGCCTAGGCGGGACAGGGGCTAACTATGGCTACACCTTC. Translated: CASSLGGTGANYGYTF.

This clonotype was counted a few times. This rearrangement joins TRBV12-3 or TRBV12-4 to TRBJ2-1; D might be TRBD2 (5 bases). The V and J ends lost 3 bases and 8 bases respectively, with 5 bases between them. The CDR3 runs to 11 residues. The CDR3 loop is CASSFGDEQFF. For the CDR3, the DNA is TGTGCCAGCAGTTTCGGGGATGAGCAGTTCTTC.

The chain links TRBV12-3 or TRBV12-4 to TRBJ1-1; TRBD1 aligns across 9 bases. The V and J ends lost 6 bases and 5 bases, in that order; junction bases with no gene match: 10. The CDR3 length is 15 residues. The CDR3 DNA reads TGTGCCAGCAGGGAGAACAGGGGGCGCATGACTGAAGCTTTCTTT. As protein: CASRENRGRMTEAFF.

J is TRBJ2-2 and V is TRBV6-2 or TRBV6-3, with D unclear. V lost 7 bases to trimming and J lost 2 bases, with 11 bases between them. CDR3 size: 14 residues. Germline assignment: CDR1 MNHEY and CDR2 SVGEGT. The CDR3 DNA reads TGTGCCAGCATCTGGGGTCCTAACACCGGGGAGCTGTTTTTT. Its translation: CASIWGPNTGELFF.

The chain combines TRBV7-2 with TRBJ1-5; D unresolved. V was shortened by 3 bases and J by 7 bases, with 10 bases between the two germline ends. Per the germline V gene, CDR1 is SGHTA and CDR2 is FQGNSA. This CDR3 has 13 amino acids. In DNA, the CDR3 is TGTGCCAGCAGCTTTCAGGTCGAACAGCCCCAGCATTTT. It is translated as CASSFQVEQPQHF.

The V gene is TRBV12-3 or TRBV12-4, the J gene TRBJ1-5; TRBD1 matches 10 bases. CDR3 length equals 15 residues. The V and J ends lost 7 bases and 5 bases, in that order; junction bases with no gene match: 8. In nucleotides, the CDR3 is TGTGCCAGCATTCTGACAGGGGGCCCTGATCAGCCCCAGCATTTT. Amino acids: CASILTGGPDQPQHF.

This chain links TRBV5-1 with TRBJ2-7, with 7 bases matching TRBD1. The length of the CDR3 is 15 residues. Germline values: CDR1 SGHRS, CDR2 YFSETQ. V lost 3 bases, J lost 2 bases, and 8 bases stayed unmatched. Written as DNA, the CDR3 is TGCGCCAGCAGCTCGAGGGACAGTATTACCTACGAGCAGTACTTC. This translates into CASSSRDSITYEQYF.

CDR3 coding DNA: TGCGCCAGCAGCTTGGGGGCAGGTTCGGGCACTGAAGCTTTCTTT. Translated: CASSLGAGSGTEAFF. V and J are TRBV5-1 and TRBJ1-1; D not certain. Trimming removed 0 bases from V and 4 bases from J, with 13 bases in between. Germline CDR1 SGHRS, CDR2 YFSETQ. The CDR3 length is 15 residues.

CDR3 DNA: TGCGCCAGCAGCCAAGATTGGACCGTCGGTGAGCAGTTCTTC. Encoded protein: CASSQDWTVGEQFF. The chain recombines TRBV4-3 with TRBJ2-1, with unresolved D. V lost 0 bases, J lost 9 bases, and 12 bases lay in between. Germline CDR1 LGHNA, CDR2 YSLEER. This CDR3 has 14 residues.